A single sample is the source of the 23 T cell receptor beta chains below, sequenced in a study of T cell repertoires in cytomegalovirus infection. The antigens for these receptors are not known. Each CDR3 protein is one row after TCRdb ran MiXCR on the reads. This sample carries approximately 350,000 distinct CDR3 sequences, about 35% of them seen once, and the ten largest clones take approximately 13%. Sequences were derived from cultured PBMCs, sampled from culture after CMV antigen stimulation. These receptors all come from a human donor in good health (CMV status not recorded). Some clones in this sample may be carry-over from other donors' samples.

This clonotype has more than one count but fewer than ten. The CDR3 is CASSFKAPWRATNYGYTF. CDR3 DNA: TGTGCCAGCAGTTTTAAGGCCCCTTGGAGAGCCACTAACTATGGCTACACCTTC. The chain carries TRBV6-2 or TRBV6-3 and TRBJ1-2; D gene ambiguous. Between the trimmed V and J ends, which lost 4 bases and 0 bases, there was a span of 21 bases. CDR1 is MNHEY and CDR2 is SVGEGT in the germline V gene. The CDR3 covers 18 residues.

The chain carries TRBV5-6 and TRBJ2-5; D uncertain. V shed 4 bases and J shed 5 bases, with 12 bases lying between them. From germline, CDR1 is SGHDT and CDR2 YYEEEE. This CDR3 contains 13 residues. Here the CDR3 reads CASSPPSRETQYF. Written as DNA, the CDR3 is TGTGCCAGCAGCCCCCCATCGCGGGAGACCCAGTACTTC. The whole variable domain, remainder taken from reference TRBV5-6 and TRBJ2-5, is DAGVTQSPTHLIKTRGQQVTLRCSPKSGHDTVSWYQQALGQGPQFIFQYYEEEERQRGNFPDRFSGHQFPNYSSELNVNALLLGDSALYLCASSPPSRETQYFGPGTRLLVL.

This clonotype was counted many times. V is TRBV7-9 and J is TRBJ2-7, with TRBD2 matching 14 bases. Per the germline V gene, CDR1 is SEHNR and CDR2 is FQNEAQ (reference sequence). There are 17 residues in the CDR3. Germline trimming cut 4 bases from V and 4 bases from J; bases unmatched to any gene: 9. In DNA form, the CDR3 reads TGTGCCAGCAGCTCCCCTCCGGGACTAGCGGGAGTATACGAGCAGTACTTC. It is translated as CASSSPPGLAGVYEQYF.

This clonotype was observed a handful of times. The V and J genes are TRBV6-1 and TRBJ2-2; D is uncertain. The CDR3 length is 14 residues. The germline CDR1 and CDR2 sequences are MNHNS and SASEGT. Trimming cost V 4 bases and J 4 bases, with 10 bases left between them. The CDR3 reads CASSVQRSTGELFF. The CDR3 DNA reads TGTGCCAGCAGTGTGCAGAGATCCACCGGGGAGCTGTTTTTT.

The CDR3 DNA follows: TGTGCCAGCAGTTACTCAGAGGAAGGGGATGCAGATACGCAGTATTTT. Its translation: CASSYSEEGDADTQYF. This chain links TRBV6-6 with TRBJ2-3, with a weak D call TRBD1 (5 bases). This CDR3 contains 16 residues. V was shortened by 0 bases and J by 4 bases, with 14 bases between the two germline ends. Germline CDR1 and CDR2: MNHNY and SVGAGI (reference sequence).

The chain uses TRBV6-5 and TRBJ1-1, with a possible D match to TRBD1 (5 bases). With 0 bases removed from V and 0 bases from J, the gap between germline ends came to 14 bases. The CDR3 sequence is 17 residues long. In germline, CDR1 is MNHEY, CDR2 SVGAGI. The CDR3, as DNA: TGTGCCAGCAGTTACTCGAGTAGGGGCCCCATGAACACTGAAGCTTTCTTT. It yields the protein CASSYSSRGPMNTEAFF.

The V and J genes are TRBV5-1 and TRBJ2-3; D perhaps matches TRBD2 (6 bases). The CDR3 is 15 residues long. The V end lost 2 bases, the J end lost 4 bases, and 14 bases lay between the germline ends. From germline, CDR1 is SGHRS and CDR2 YFSETQ. The CDR3 region is CASSFGDSKADTQYF. The CDR3 nucleotides read TGCGCCAGCAGCTTTGGGGACTCAAAAGCAGATACGCAGTATTTT.

This clonotype appeared many times. The V call is TRBV19, the J call TRBJ1-5, with TRBD1 matching over 8 bases. J lost 0 bases, V lost 7 bases, and 5 bases had no gene match. The CDR3 runs to 15 residues. CDR1 and CDR2 from the germline V gene are LNHDA and SQIVND (reference sequence). The CDR3 reads CASIKGQDSNQPQHF. CDR3 coding DNA: TGTGCCAGTATTAAGGGACAGGATAGCAATCAGCCCCAGCATTTT.

The CDR3 DNA follows: TGTGCCAGCACCTTGGGGCGGCCCGGGGAGCTGTTTTTT. It yields the protein CASTLGRPGELFF. This chain joins TRBV7-9 and TRBJ2-2, with TRBD1 as a possible D gene (5 bases). Trimming left V 7 bases short and J 6 bases short, with 12 bases between. Germline CDR1 and CDR2: SEHNR and FQNEAQ (reference sequence). This CDR3 is 13 amino acids long. The full variable domain, with the rest looked up from reference TRBV7-9 and TRBJ2-2, is DTGVSQNPRHKITKRGQNVTFRCDPISEHNRLYWYRQTLGQGPEFLTYFQNEAQLEKSRLLSDRFSAERPKGSFSTLEIQRTEQGDSAMYLCASTLGRPGELFFGEGSRLTVL.

This clonotype was found a few times. For the CDR3, the DNA is TGTGCCAGCAGCCAAGTACGGTTGACGGGACGAGTAGATACGCAGTATTTT. Its protein product is CASSQVRLTGRVDTQYF. The chain has TRBV3-1 and TRBJ2-3; possibly TRBD1 or TRBD2 for D (5 bases each). With 1 base removed from V and 5 bases from J, the gap between germline ends came to 19 bases. Germline CDR1 is LGHDT and CDR2 is YNNKEL (reference sequence). This CDR3 spans 17 amino acids.

Only a few counts were recorded for this clonotype. CDR3 loop: CASRIGTTNNEQFF. CDR3 in DNA: TGTGCCAGCCGGATAGGCACAACGAACAATGAGCAGTTCTTC. The J gene is TRBJ2-1, the V gene TRBV7-2, with unresolved D. The CDR3 is 14 amino acids. Trimming removed 8 bases at V and 5 bases at J, with 16 bases between. CDR1 and CDR2 from the germline V gene are SGHTA and FQGNSA.

The chain links TRBV6-1 to TRBJ1-1, with 9 bases identical to TRBD1. Trimming removed 6 bases from V and 4 bases from J; junction bases left unmatched: 12. CDR3 length: 16 residues. The germline CDR1 and CDR2 sequences are MNHNS and SASEGT. The CDR3 region has the DNA TGTGCCAGCAGACGACTACAGGGGGCCTTTCCCACTGAAGCTTTCTTT. This codes for CASRRLQGAFPTEAFF.

The chain is built from TRBV10-3 and TRBJ1-5; D perhaps matches TRBD1 (5 bases). V lost 10 bases and J 2 bases, leaving 18 bases between the germline ends. Germline CDR1 is ENHRY and CDR2 is SYGVKD. The CDR3 has 15 residues. The CDR3 sequence is CATLAGPKGNQPQHF. Written as DNA, the CDR3 is TGTGCCACCCTGGCAGGGCCTAAGGGCAATCAGCCCCAGCATTTT.

The CDR3 sequence: CASSLAGTSGRVSYNEQFF. CDR3 coding DNA: TGTGCCAGCAGCTTAGCCGGGACTAGCGGGAGGGTTTCCTACAATGAGCAGTTCTTC. The chain couples TRBV7-2 to TRBJ2-1; 16 positions agree with TRBD2. Losses at the gene ends were 0 bases for V and 1 base for J; bases not matched to a gene: 3. Germline values: CDR1 SGHTA, CDR2 FQGNSA. The CDR3 totals 19 residues.

The rearrangement links TRBV18 to TRBJ1-2; D call uncertain. The germline V gene has CDR1 KGHSH and CDR2 LQKENI. The V gene lost 0 bases and the J gene lost 7 bases, with 6 bases spanning the gap. The CDR3 has 12 residues. The CDR3 is CASSPPFRGYTF. The CDR3, as DNA: TGTGCCAGCTCACCACCTTTCCGTGGCTACACCTTC.

This chain links TRBV20-1 with TRBJ2-1; D is perhaps TRBD1 or TRBD2 (5 bases each). Trimming took 3 bases from V and 6 from J, leaving 24 bases between them. Germline V lookup: CDR1 DFQATT, CDR2 SNEGSKA (reference sequence). CDR3 size: 17 residues. The CDR3 DNA sequence: TGCAGTGCTAGTCCCAAAAACAGGCGGGTACTGTCCAATGAGCAGTTCTTC. This encodes CSASPKNRRVLSNEQFF.

The chain is built from TRBV27 and TRBJ2-7; TRBD2 matches at 8 bases. J lost 4 bases, V lost 4 bases, and 3 bases had no gene match. This CDR3 has 13 residues. Germline lookup yields CDR1 MNHEY and CDR2 SMNVEV (reference sequence). The CDR3 region is CASSSPGGYEQYF. CDR3 sequence (DNA): TGTGCCAGCAGTTCTCCGGGGGGGTACGAGCAGTACTTC.

V is TRBV6-5 and J is TRBJ2-1, with 8 bases matching TRBD2. CDR1 and CDR2 from the germline V gene are MNHEY and SVGAGI. There are 16 residues in the CDR3. J lost 4 bases, V lost 2 bases, and 7 bases had no gene match. In DNA, the CDR3 is TGTGCCAGCAGTTACCAGAGCGGGGGAGATTACAATGAGCAGTTCTTC. Its translation: CASSYQSGGDYNEQFF.

The chain is built from TRBV15 and TRBJ1-5; D might be TRBD1 (5 bases). Per germline, CDR1 LNHNV and CDR2 YYDKDF (reference sequence). The CDR3 sequence is 14 residues long. V was pared by 0 bases and J by 5 bases, with 8 bases between. The CDR3 protein is CATSRDPTDQPQHF. The CDR3 coding sequence is TGTGCCACCAGCAGAGATCCGACAGATCAGCCCCAGCATTTT.

This CDR3 is CASSRGDFGGNEQFF. For the CDR3, the DNA is TGTGCCAGCAGCCGAGGGGACTTCGGCGGCAATGAGCAGTTCTTC. The J gene is TRBJ2-1, the V gene TRBV7-9; tentatively, D is TRBD2 (6 bases). Germline V CDR1 and CDR2: SEHNR, FQNEAQ (reference sequence). This CDR3 contains 15 residues. The V and J ends lost 5 bases and 6 bases respectively, with 17 bases between them.

In this sample, this clonotype turned up a few times. The chain links TRBV7-2 to TRBJ2-3; no clear D. The V gene's germline CDR1 is SGHTA and CDR2 FQGNSA. Trimming left V 3 bases short and J 7 bases short, with 5 bases between. There are 11 residues in the CDR3. The CDR3 loop is CASSFLYTQYF. The CDR3 nucleotides are TGTGCCAGCAGCTTTCTTTATACGCAGTATTTT. Filled out from reference TRBV7-2 and TRBJ2-3, the complete variable domain reads GAGVSQSPSNKVTEKGKDVELRCDPISGHTALYWYRQSLGQGLEFLIYFQGNSAPDKSGLPSDRFSAERTGGSVSTLTIQRTQQEDSAVYLCASSFLYTQYFGPGTRLTVL.

In its sample, this clonotype was seen a few times. The V gene is TRBV10-3, the J gene TRBJ2-1; the D gene is possibly TRBD1 (5 bases). V was pared by 5 bases and J by 6 bases, with 17 bases between. CDR1 is ENHRY, CDR2 SYGVKD, per germline. This CDR3 is 15 amino acids long. The CDR3 spells CAISSSRDTGNEQFF. The CDR3, as DNA: TGTGCCATCAGTAGCTCCAGGGATACGGGCAATGAGCAGTTCTTC.

CDR3 protein: CASRRTGLDGGDTSEQFF. The CDR3 bases are TGTGCCAGCAGGCGCACCGGACTAGACGGTGGAGATACAAGTGAGCAGTTCTTC. The genes are TRBV7-2 and TRBJ2-1, with 7 bases matching TRBD2. Germline V gives CDR1 SGHTA, CDR2 FQGNSA. V was pared by 6 bases and J by 9 bases, with 23 bases of the junction left unmatched. This CDR3 has 18 amino acids.